This TCR beta chain was identified during a study of blood T cell repertoires in COVID-19. TCRdb keeps only in-frame clones here, not all; method: immunoSEQ multiplex PCR. The sample lists nearly 300,000 clones; about nine tenths were seen once. The CDR3 contains 15 residues. Germline lookup yields CDR1 LNHDA and CDR2 SQIVND (reference sequence). V lost 1 base to trimming and J lost 4 bases, with 14 bases between them. Sequenced material: PBMCs or T cells enriched from blood (not recorded which). The sequence derives from a woman aged 45-60 years who had been exposed to COVID-19. The chain combines TRBV19 with TRBJ2-7; D gene unclear. This CDR3 reads CASSIAILPGYEQYF. The CDR3 nucleotides are TGTGCCAGTAGTATAGCGATCCTTCCCGGGTACGAGCAGTACTTC. Using reference TRBV19 and TRBJ2-7 for the parts outside the CDR3, the full variable domain is DGGITQSPKYLFRKEGQNVTLSCEQNLNHDAMYWYRQDPGQGLRLIYYSQIVNDFQKGDIAEGYSVSREKKESFPLTVTSAQKNPTAFYLCASSIAILPGYEQYFGPGTRLTVT.